What follows are 19 T cell receptor beta chains derived from one specimen sequenced in a study of T cell repertoires in aging, cancer and after chemotherapy. Multiplex touch-down PCR with TRB-A/B primers amplified rearranged V-D-J TRB sequences. One entry per CDR3 protein, called by TCRdb with MiXCR from the multiplex PCR reads. The table has hundreds of distinct CDR3 sequences, more than 25% seen once. The template was genomic DNA from peripheral blood, not RNA. The sample comprised blood. The receptors here all came from a human donor with a blood cancer.

The chain has TRBV28 and TRBJ2-3, with TRBD1 matching over 7 bases. J lost 3 bases, V lost 7 bases, and 4 bases had no gene match. The germline gives CDR1 MDHEN, CDR2 SYDVKM. The CDR3 has 13 amino acids. As DNA, the CDR3 is TGTGCCAGCACCTTCAGGGGGACAGATACGCAGTATTTT. Protein sequence: CASTFRGTDTQYF. Using reference TRBV28 and TRBJ2-3 for the parts outside the CDR3, the full variable domain is DVKVTQSSRYLVKRTGEKVFLECVQDMDHENMFWYRQDPGLGLRLIYFSYDVKMKEKGDIPEGYSVSREKKERFSLILESASTNQTSMYLCASTFRGTDTQYFGPGTRLTVL.

This clonotype is deemed medium-sized. This chain connects TRBV30 to TRBJ1-1; 7 bases agree with TRBD1. Trimming at V came to 4 bases and at J to 1 base, leaving 6 bases not matched to a gene. The CDR3 sequence is 14 residues long. Germline CDR1 and CDR2: GTSNPN and SVGIG (reference sequence). CDR3 in amino acids: CAWTWGQQNTEAFF. DNA for the CDR3: TGTGCCTGGACCTGGGGACAGCAGAACACTGAAGCTTTCTTT.

The gene calls are TRBV19 and TRBJ1-5; the D gene is possibly TRBD1 (6 bases). Trimming pared 5 bases from V and 3 bases from J, leaving 14 bases between. The V gene's germline CDR1 is LNHDA and CDR2 SQIVND (reference sequence). The CDR3 is 15 amino acids. The CDR3 nucleotides read TGTGCCAGTAGTCTTACTTGGACAGACAATCAGCCCCAGCATTTT. Amino acids: CASSLTWTDNQPQHF.

This chain links TRBV11-2 with TRBJ2-2, with D unresolved. The CDR3 covers 16 residues. Trimming took 5 bases from V and 3 from J, leaving 16 bases between them. Germline CDR1 and CDR2: SGHAT and FQNNGV. Here the CDR3 reads CASSLSGRSDTGELFF. The CDR3 DNA sequence: TGTGCCAGCAGCCTCAGTGGGCGGTCAGACACCGGGGAGCTGTTTTTT.

This clonotype occurred a few times. The V gene is TRBV7-2, the J gene TRBJ2-1; TRBD2 aligns across 10 bases. This CDR3 is built from 15 residues. Germline values: CDR1 SGHTA, CDR2 FQGNSA. V gave up 5 bases and J gave up 7 bases; unmatched junction bases: 8. CDR3 DNA sequence: TGTGCCAGCAGCCCGATAAGCGGGAGGGAAAATGAGCAGTTCTTC. Amino acid sequence: CASSPISGRENEQFF. Together with reference TRBV7-2 and TRBJ2-1, the CDR3 gives the full variable domain: GAGVSQSPSNKVTEKGKDVELRCDPISGHTALYWYRQSLGQGLEFLIYFQGNSAPDKSGLPSDRFSAERTGGSVSTLTIQRTQQEDSAVYLCASSPISGRENEQFFGPGTRLTVL.

By its share, this clonotype is large. The V and J genes are TRBV19 and TRBJ2-3; D unclear. CDR1 is LNHDA, CDR2 SQIVND, per germline (reference sequence). Trimming took off 4 bases at V and 0 bases at J, with 17 bases between the two ends. This CDR3 contains 17 residues. The CDR3 DNA is TGTGCCAGTAGTACCGCCGCGAGGCCATCTAGCACAGATACGCAGTATTTT. It specifies CASSTAARPSSTDTQYF.

Notes on this clonotype: This sequence may be a read error, since a much larger clone differs from it by one base. The chain recombines TRBV15 with TRBJ2-1, with 7 nucleotides matching TRBD2. V trimming: 6 bases; J trimming: 7 bases; junction bases outside the gene matches: 12. CDR3 length equals 15 residues. The germline gives CDR1 LNHNV, CDR2 YYDKDF (reference sequence). CDR3 sequence (DNA): TGTGCCACCAGGAGCCCGGGGCGGGAGACGAATGAGCAGTTCTTC. Translated, it gives CATRSPGRETNEQFF.

This clonotype is termed medium-sized. The chain uses TRBV6-6 and TRBJ2-7; possibly TRBD1 or TRBD2 for D (5 bases each). V lost 4 bases and J 6 bases, leaving 7 bases between the germline ends. Germline values: CDR1 MNHNY, CDR2 SVGAGI (reference sequence). The length of the CDR3 is 11 residues. The CDR3 nucleotides read TGTGCCAGCAGTTGGGGACGCGAGCAGTACTTC. It encodes CASSWGREQYF.

The chain is built from TRBV20-1 and TRBJ2-7; tentatively, D is TRBD1 (5 bases). V shed 3 bases and J shed 3 bases, with 9 bases lying between them. This CDR3 comprises 12 residues. CDR1 and CDR2 from the germline V gene are DFQATT and SNEGSKA (reference sequence). The CDR3 spells CSARGQGYEQYF. CDR3 sequence (DNA): TGCAGTGCTAGGGGGCAGGGCTACGAGCAGTACTTC.

The chain links TRBV28 to TRBJ1-1; D is unresolved. The V end lost 4 bases, the J end lost 1 base, and 7 bases lay between the germline ends. The CDR3 runs to 13 residues. Germline V gene lookup returns CDR1 MDHEN and CDR2 SYDVKM. The CDR3 sequence is CASSSLENTEAFF. CDR3 nucleotide sequence: TGTGCCAGCAGTTCTTTAGAGAACACTGAAGCTTTCTTT.

About this clonotype: This may come from a read error, since a much larger clone is one base off. The chain uses TRBV6-6 and TRBJ2-7; D gene uncertain. The CDR3 sequence is 14 residues long. With 2 bases removed from V and 3 bases from J, the gap between germline ends came to 11 bases. CDR1 and CDR2 (germline): MNHNY, SVGAGI (reference sequence). The CDR3: CASSYARGHYEQYF. The DNA for the CDR3 is TGTGCCAGCAGTTACGCTAGAGGCCACTACGAGCAGTACTTC.

The V and J genes are TRBV19 and TRBJ1-4; D gene ambiguous. The V gene's germline CDR1 is LNHDA and CDR2 SQIVND (reference sequence). The V gene lost 8 bases and the J gene lost 6 bases, with 19 bases spanning the gap. The CDR3 runs to 15 residues. CDR3 nucleotide sequence: TGTGCCAGTCGGCAACCGGGAAGTAAGGATGAAAAACTGTTTTTT. Translating it yields CASRQPGSKDEKLFF. The whole variable domain, filled in from reference TRBV19 and TRBJ1-4, reads DGGITQSPKYLFRKEGQNVTLSCEQNLNHDAMYWYRQDPGQGLRLIYYSQIVNDFQKGDIAEGYSVSREKKESFPLTVTSAQKNPTAFYLCASRQPGSKDEKLFFGSGTQLSVL.

V usage is TRBV4-1 and J usage is TRBJ2-7; TRBD1 matches 7 bases. V dropped 1 base and J dropped 2; count of bases not matched to a gene: 5. Germline V lookup: CDR1 MGHRA, CDR2 YSYEKL. The CDR3 has 15 amino acids. In DNA, the CDR3 is TGCGCCAGCAGCCAAGGGACAGGCGGTACCTACGAGCAGTACTTC. Translated, it gives CASSQGTGGTYEQYF.

This clonotype is labeled large. This rearrangement joins TRBV19 to TRBJ2-2, with 8 bases aligning to TRBD1. The CDR3 consists of 14 residues. V was pared by 7 bases and J by 7 bases, with 8 bases of the junction left unmatched. Germline loops: CDR1 LNHDA, CDR2 SQIVND (reference sequence). In DNA form, the CDR3 reads TGTGCCAGTAACTTCAGGGGGCGAATCGGGGAGCTGTTTTTT. Translation gives CASNFRGRIGELFF.

Sample share makes this clonotype hyperexpanded. The chain combines TRBV5-4 with TRBJ2-3; D remains ambiguous. This CDR3 contains 14 residues. Trimming stripped 1 base from V and 4 bases from J, with 10 bases between. Germline V gene lookup returns CDR1 SGHNT and CDR2 YYREEE (reference sequence). The CDR3 DNA reads as TGTGCCAGCAGCTTGTGGGGATACGCAGATACGCAGTATTTT. Translation gives CASSLWGYADTQYF.

A remark on this clonotype: Possible read error: a much larger clone is one base away. The V and J genes are TRBV30 and TRBJ1-2; a possible D gene is TRBD1 (5 bases). Trimming removed 4 bases from V and 5 bases from J, with 14 bases in between. The germline V gene has CDR1 GTSNPN and CDR2 SVGIG (reference sequence). The CDR3 spans 13 residues. The CDR3 sequence: CAWTRQMKYGYTF. CDR3 sequence (DNA): TGTGCCTGGACTCGACAGATGAAATATGGCTACACCTTC. Supplemented by reference TRBV30 and TRBJ1-2, the full variable domain reads SQTIHQWPATLVQPVGSPLSLECTVEGTSNPNLYWYRQAAGRGLQLLFYSVGIGQISSEVPQNLSASRPQDRQFILSSKKLLLSDSGFYLCAWTRQMKYGYTFGSGTRLTVV.

This clonotype was seen just once. The chain joins TRBV11-1 to TRBJ2-7; 9 bases match TRBD1. The junction had 14 bases not matched to a gene; V was cut back by 5 bases and J by 6 bases. This CDR3 has 16 amino acids. Germline CDR1 SGHAT, CDR2 FQDESV (reference sequence). The CDR3 spells CASSVNTGTGLGEQYF. DNA for the CDR3: TGTGCCAGCAGCGTAAACACCGGGACAGGGTTAGGCGAGCAGTACTTC.

This clonotype was recorded a few times. An end of the junction does not agree with germline; a read error may underlie this. The V call is TRBV11-2, the J call TRBJ2-2, with a weak D call TRBD2 (6 bases). This CDR3 has 16 residues. Germline CDR1 SGHAT, CDR2 FQNNGV. CDR3 region: CASSWVGTSNAGELFF. As DNA, the CDR3 is TGTGCCAGCAGCTGGGTGGGGACTTCGAACGCCGGGGAGCTGTTTTTT.

This chain connects TRBV18 to TRBJ1-1; D unresolved. V was shortened by 6 bases and J by 5 bases, with 19 bases between the two germline ends. The CDR3 sequence is 15 residues long. Germline V gene lookup returns CDR1 KGHSH and CDR2 LQKENI. CDR3 coding DNA: TGTGCCAGCTCGGGAATGGGCGGACGAGAGACTGAAGCTTTCTTT. This encodes CASSGMGGRETEAFF.